One and the same sample provided the 9 T cell receptor beta chains below, sequenced in a study of blood T cell repertoires in COVID-19. Clones were read by immunoSEQ multiplex PCR, and TCRdb kept only the in-frame ones, dropping some. The sample has 150,000 to 200,000 clones, approximately 78% seen once. The sequencing sample was made of peripheral blood. These receptors were collected from an elderly woman with COVID-19, enrolled during active disease.

CDR3 loop: CASSFSGDTGELFF. The CDR3 coding sequence is TGCGCCAGCAGCTTTAGCGGGGACACCGGGGAGCTGTTTTTT. V and J are TRBV5-1 and TRBJ2-2; TRBD2 matches at 8 bases. The CDR3 extends over 14 amino acids. Per germline, CDR1 SGHRS and CDR2 YFSETQ. With 2 bases clipped from V and 3 bases from J, the junction kept 0 bases outside the gene matches. The complete variable domain, with remaining parts taken from reference TRBV5-1 and TRBJ2-2, reads KAGVTQTPRYLIKTRGQQVTLSCSPISGHRSVSWYQQTPGQGLQFLFEYFSETQRNKGNFPGRFSGRQFSNSRSEMNVSTLELGDSALYLCASSFSGDTGELFFGEGSRLTVL.

CDR3 nucleotide sequence: TGTGCCAGCAGCTGGGGACAATTAGAGACCCAGTACTTC. It specifies CASSWGQLETQYF. This chain connects TRBV5-4 to TRBJ2-5, with D possibly being TRBD1 (6 bases). Germline V lookup: CDR1 SGHNT, CDR2 YYREEE (reference sequence). Between the trimmed V and J ends, which lost 3 bases and 4 bases, there was a span of 10 bases. The CDR3 runs to 13 residues.

V usage is TRBV15 and J usage is TRBJ2-5; tentative D call: TRBD1 (6 bases). This CDR3 is built from 16 residues. V was cut by 3 bases and J by 3 bases, with 17 bases left in between. CDR1 and CDR2 from the germline V gene are LNHNV and YYDKDF (reference sequence). The CDR3 loop reads CATSRDLSRDKETQYF. CDR3 nucleotides: TGTGCCACCAGCAGGGACTTGAGCCGGGACAAAGAGACCCAGTACTTC.

The V and J genes are TRBV20-1 and TRBJ1-1; D gene uncertain. The CDR3 loop spans 12 amino acids. Deletions cut 3 bases from V and 1 base from J, with 6 bases between. The germline CDR1 and CDR2 sequences are DFQATT and SNEGSKA (reference sequence). The CDR3 DNA reads as TGCAGTGCTAGTAGCGGGAACACTGAAGCTTTCTTT. It translates to CSASSGNTEAFF.

The chain carries TRBV27 and TRBJ2-1, with 8 bases lining up with TRBD2. Unmatched junction bases numbered 4, after V lost 2 bases and J lost 4 bases. The CDR3 covers 15 residues. The germline gives CDR1 MNHEY, CDR2 SMNVEV (reference sequence). CDR3: CASSLGAGAYNEQFF. The CDR3 region has the DNA TGTGCCAGCAGTTTAGGAGCGGGAGCATACAATGAGCAGTTCTTC.

The gene calls are TRBV2 and TRBJ2-7, with a possible D match to TRBD1 (5 bases). Per germline, CDR1 SNHLY and CDR2 FYNNEI. Trimming stripped 3 bases from V and 6 bases from J, with 18 bases between. The CDR3 is made up of 15 amino acids. Here the CDR3 DNA reads TGTGCCAGCAGTGAGCAGGGCCCCTCCTACGGCGAGCAGTACTTC. The encoded protein is CASSEQGPSYGEQYF.

This chain connects TRBV19 to TRBJ2-5, with unresolved D. The CDR3 totals 13 residues. CDR1 LNHDA and CDR2 SQIVND come from the germline V gene (reference sequence). Trimming left V 1 base short and J 5 bases short, with 8 bases between. CDR3 sequence reads: CASSIVGRETQYF. The CDR3 DNA follows: TGTGCCAGTAGTATAGTGGGCCGGGAGACCCAGTACTTC.

This chain joins TRBV2 and TRBJ2-7; weak D call: TRBD2 (6 bases). This CDR3 contains 17 residues. Trimming took off 1 base at V and 0 bases at J, with 16 bases between the two ends. Germline V gives CDR1 SNHLY, CDR2 FYNNEI. For the CDR3, the DNA is TGTGCCAGCAGTGAAGTAGGTGGGTGGGGACTCTCCTACGAGCAGTACTTC. This gives the protein CASSEVGGWGLSYEQYF.

The gene calls are TRBV24-1 and TRBJ2-1, with 10 bases lining up with TRBD1. The J segment lost 4 bases and the V segment lost 6 bases, leaving 5 bases of the junction unmatched. Germline V gene data show CDR1 as KGHDR and CDR2 as SFDVKD. This CDR3 spans 15 amino acids. The CDR3 sequence is CATSRQGASYNEQFF. CDR3 in DNA: TGTGCCACCAGTCGACAGGGGGCTTCTTACAATGAGCAGTTCTTC.